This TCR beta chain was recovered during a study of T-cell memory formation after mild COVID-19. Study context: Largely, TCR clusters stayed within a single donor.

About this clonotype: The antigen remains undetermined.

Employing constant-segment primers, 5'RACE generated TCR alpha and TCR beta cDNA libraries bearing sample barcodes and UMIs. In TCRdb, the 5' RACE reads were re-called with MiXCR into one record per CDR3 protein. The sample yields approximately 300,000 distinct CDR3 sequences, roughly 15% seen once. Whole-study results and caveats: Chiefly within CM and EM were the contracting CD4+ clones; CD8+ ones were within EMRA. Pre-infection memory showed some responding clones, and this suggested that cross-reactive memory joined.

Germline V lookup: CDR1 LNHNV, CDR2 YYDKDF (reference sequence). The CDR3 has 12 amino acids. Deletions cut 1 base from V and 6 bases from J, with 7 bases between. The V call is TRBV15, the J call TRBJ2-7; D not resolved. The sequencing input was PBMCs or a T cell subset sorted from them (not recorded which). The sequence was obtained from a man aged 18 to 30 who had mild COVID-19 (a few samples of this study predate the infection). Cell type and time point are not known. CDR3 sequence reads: CATSRVPGEQYF. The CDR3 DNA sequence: TGTGCCACCAGCAGAGTCCCGGGCGAGCAGTACTTC.